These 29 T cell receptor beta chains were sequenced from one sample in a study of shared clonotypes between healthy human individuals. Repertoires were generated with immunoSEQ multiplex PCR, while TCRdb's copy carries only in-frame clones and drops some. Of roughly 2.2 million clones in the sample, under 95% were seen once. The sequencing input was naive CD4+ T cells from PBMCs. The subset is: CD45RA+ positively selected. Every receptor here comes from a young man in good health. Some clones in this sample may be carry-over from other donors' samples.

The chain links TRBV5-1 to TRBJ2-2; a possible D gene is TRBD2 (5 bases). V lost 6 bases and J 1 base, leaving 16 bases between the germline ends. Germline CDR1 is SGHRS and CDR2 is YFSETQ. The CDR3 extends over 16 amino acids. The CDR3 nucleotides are TGCGCCAGCAACCGGGAATGGGGTATGAACACCGGGGAGCTGTTTTTT. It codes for CASNREWGMNTGELFF.

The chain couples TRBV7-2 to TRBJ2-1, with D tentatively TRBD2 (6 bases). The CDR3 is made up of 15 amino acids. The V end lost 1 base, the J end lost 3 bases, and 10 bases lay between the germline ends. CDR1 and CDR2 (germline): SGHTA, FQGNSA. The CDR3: CASSLGGIRYNEQFF. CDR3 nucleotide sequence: TGTGCCAGCAGCTTAGGCGGGATTCGCTACAATGAGCAGTTCTTC.

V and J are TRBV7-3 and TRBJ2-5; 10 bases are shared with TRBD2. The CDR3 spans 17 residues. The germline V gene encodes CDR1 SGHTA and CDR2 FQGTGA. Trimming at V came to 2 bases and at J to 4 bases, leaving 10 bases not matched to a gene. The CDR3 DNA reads TGTGCCAGCAGCTTAGGCGTCAGCGGGAGGGAGGGAGAGACCCAGTACTTC. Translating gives CASSLGVSGREGETQYF.

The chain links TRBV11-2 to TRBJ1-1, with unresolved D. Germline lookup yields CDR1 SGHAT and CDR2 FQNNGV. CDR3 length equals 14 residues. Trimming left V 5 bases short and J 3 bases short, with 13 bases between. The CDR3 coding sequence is TGTGCCAGCAGCGCTCTCGGGCCGTACACTGAAGCTTTCTTT. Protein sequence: CASSALGPYTEAFF.

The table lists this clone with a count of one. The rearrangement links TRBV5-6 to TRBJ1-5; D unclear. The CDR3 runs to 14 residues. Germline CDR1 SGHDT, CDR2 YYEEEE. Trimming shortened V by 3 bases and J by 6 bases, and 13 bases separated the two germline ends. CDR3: CASSSHDGVQPQHF. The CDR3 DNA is TGTGCCAGCAGCTCCCACGACGGGGTTCAGCCCCAGCATTTT.

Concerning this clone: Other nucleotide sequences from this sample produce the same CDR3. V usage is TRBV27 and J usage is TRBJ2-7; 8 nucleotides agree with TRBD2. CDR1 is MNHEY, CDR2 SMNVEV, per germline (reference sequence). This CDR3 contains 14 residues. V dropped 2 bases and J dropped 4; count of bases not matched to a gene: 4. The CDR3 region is CASSLLAGGYEQYF. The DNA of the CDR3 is TGTGCCAGCAGTTTACTAGCGGGTGGTTACGAGCAGTACTTC.

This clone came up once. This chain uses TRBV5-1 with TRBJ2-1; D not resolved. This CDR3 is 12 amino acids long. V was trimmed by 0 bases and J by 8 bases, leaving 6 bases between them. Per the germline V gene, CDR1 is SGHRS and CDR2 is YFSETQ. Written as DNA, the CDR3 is TGCGCCAGCAGCTTGGGACGGGATGAGCAGTTCTTC. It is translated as CASSLGRDEQFF.

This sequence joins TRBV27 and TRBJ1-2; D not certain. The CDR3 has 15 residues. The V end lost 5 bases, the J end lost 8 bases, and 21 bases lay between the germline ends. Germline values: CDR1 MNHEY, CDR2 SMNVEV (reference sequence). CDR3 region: CASSTLVAGSLGYTF. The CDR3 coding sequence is TGTGCCAGCAGTACCCTGGTGGCAGGATCGCTCGGCTACACCTTC.

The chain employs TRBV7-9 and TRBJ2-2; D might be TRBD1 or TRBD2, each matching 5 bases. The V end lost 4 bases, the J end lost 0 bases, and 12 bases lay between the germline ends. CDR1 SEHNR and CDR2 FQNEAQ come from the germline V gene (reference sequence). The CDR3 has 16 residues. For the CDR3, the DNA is TGTGCCAGCAGCTCGGCACGGGGCCCGAACACCGGGGAGCTGTTTTTT. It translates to CASSSARGPNTGELFF.

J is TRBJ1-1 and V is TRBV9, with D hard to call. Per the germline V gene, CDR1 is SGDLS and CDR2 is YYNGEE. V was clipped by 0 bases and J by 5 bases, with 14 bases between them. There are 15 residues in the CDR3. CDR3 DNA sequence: TGTGCCAGCAGCGTAGGATCGGGTAGGGCTACTGAAGCTTTCTTT. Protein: CASSVGSGRATEAFF.

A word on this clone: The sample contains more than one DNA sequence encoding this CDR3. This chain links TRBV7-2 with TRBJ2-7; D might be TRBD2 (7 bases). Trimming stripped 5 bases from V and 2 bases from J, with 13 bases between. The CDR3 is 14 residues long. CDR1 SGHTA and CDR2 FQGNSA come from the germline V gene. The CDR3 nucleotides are TGTGCCAGCAGCCCAAGGGGGGGAACCTACGAGCAGTACTTC. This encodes CASSPRGGTYEQYF.

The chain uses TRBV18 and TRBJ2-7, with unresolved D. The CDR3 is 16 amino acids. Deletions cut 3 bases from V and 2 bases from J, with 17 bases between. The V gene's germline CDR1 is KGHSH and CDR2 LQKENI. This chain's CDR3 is CASSPPARVGPYEQYF. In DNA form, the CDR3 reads TGTGCCAGCTCACCCCCGGCCCGGGTGGGCCCCTACGAGCAGTACTTC.

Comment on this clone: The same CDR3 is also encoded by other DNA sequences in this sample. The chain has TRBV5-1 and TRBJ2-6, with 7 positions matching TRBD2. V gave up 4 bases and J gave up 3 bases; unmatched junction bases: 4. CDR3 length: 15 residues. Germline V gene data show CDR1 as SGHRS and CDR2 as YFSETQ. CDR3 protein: CASSLGGYGANVLTF. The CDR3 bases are TGCGCCAGCAGCCTGGGAGGGTATGGGGCCAACGTCCTGACTTTC.

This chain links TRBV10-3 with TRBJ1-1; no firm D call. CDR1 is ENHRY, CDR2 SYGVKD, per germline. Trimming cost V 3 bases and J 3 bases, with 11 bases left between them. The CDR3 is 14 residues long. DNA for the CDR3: TGTGCCATCAGTGAAAGCAGGATTGACACTGAAGCTTTCTTT. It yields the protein CAISESRIDTEAFF.

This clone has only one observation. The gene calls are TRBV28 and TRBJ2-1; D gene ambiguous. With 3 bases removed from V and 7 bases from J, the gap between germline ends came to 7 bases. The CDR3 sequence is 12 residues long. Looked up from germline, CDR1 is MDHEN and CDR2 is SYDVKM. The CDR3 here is CASSFGSNEQFF. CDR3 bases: TGTGCCAGCAGTTTCGGGTCGAATGAGCAGTTCTTC.

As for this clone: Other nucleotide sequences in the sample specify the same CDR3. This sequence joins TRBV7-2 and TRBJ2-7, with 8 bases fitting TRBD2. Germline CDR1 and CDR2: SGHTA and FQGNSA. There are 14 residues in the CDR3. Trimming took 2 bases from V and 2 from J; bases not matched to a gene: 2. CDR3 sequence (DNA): TGTGCCAGCAGCTTAACTAGCGGTACCTACGAGCAGTACTTC. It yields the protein CASSLTSGTYEQYF.

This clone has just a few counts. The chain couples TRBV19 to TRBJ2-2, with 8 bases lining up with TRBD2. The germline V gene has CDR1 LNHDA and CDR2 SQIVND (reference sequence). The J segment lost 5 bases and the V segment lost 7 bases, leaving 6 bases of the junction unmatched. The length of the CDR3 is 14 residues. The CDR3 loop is CASKSGGNTGELFF. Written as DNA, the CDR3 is TGTGCCAGTAAATCGGGAGGGAATACCGGGGAGCTGTTTTTT.

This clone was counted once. The CDR3 DNA follows: TGTGCCAGCAGCCAAGATCGACGACCCGTCGCCGGGGAGCTGTTTTTT. As protein: CASSQDRRPVAGELFF. The chain joins TRBV14 to TRBJ2-2; no clear D. CDR3 length: 16 amino acids. The V and J ends lost 0 bases and 6 bases respectively, with 14 bases between them. From germline, CDR1 is SGHDN and CDR2 FVKESK.

CDR3 DNA sequence: TGTGCCTGGAGTACCGACCTGGTTGGGTACGAGCAGTACTTC. This translates into CAWSTDLVGYEQYF. J is TRBJ2-7 and V is TRBV30; D is unclear. Germline V gives CDR1 GTSNPN, CDR2 SVGIG (reference sequence). V lost 2 bases, J lost 4 bases, and 15 bases lay in between. The CDR3 consists of 14 residues.

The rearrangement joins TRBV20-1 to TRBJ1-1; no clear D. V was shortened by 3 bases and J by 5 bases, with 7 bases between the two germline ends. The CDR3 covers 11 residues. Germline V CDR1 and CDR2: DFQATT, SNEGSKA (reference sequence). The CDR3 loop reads CSASPRTEAFF. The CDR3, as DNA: TGCAGTGCTAGTCCCCGGACTGAAGCTTTCTTT.

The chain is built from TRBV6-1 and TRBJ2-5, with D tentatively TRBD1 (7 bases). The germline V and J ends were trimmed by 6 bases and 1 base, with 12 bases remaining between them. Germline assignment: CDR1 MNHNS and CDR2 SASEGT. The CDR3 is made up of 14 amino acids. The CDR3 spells CASRIQGGQETQYF. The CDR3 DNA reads TGTGCCAGCAGGATCCAGGGGGGCCAAGAGACCCAGTACTTC.

DNA for the CDR3: TGTGCCAGCAGTTCTAAACCGACAGGGGGCACTGAAGCTTTCTTT. Amino acids: CASSSKPTGGTEAFF. This rearrangement joins TRBV27 to TRBJ1-1, with 9 bases aligning to TRBD1. CDR3 size: 15 residues. V lost 4 bases, J lost 4 bases, and 7 bases stayed unmatched. Germline CDR1 reads MNHEY; CDR2 reads SMNVEV (reference sequence).

CDR3 nucleotides: TGTGCCAGCGGGACAGTGAGAAACACCATATATTTT. Translating it yields CASGTVRNTIYF. This chain connects TRBV6-5 to TRBJ1-3; 7 bases are shared with TRBD1. Germline trimming cut 8 bases from V and 5 bases from J; bases unmatched to any gene: 3. Looked up from germline, CDR1 is MNHEY and CDR2 is SVGAGI. The CDR3 consists of 12 residues.

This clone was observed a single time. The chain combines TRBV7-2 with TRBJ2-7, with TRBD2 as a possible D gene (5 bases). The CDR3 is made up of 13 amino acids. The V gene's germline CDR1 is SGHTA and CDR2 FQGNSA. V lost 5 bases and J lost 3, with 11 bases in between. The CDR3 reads CASSQRTNYEQYF. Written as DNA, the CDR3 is TGTGCCAGCAGCCAGCGGACCAACTACGAGCAGTACTTC. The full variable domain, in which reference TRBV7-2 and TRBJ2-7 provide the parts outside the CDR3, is GAGVSQSPSNKVTEKGKDVELRCDPISGHTALYWYRQSLGQGLEFLIYFQGNSAPDKSGLPSDRFSAERTGGSVSTLTIQRTQQEDSAVYLCASSQRTNYEQYFGPGTRLTVT.

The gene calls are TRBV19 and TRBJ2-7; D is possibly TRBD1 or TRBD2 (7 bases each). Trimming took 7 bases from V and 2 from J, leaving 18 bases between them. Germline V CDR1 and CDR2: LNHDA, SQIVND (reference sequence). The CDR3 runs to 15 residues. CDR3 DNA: TGTGCCAGTACCCGGCAGGGGGGGGACCCCTACGAGCAGTACTTC. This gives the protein CASTRQGGDPYEQYF.

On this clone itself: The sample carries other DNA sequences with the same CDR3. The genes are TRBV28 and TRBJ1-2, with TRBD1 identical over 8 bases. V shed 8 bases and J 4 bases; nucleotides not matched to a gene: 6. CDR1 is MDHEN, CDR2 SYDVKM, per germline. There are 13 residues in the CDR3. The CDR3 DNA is TGTGCCAGCGGACAGGGTAGGGGCTATGGCTACACCTTC. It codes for CASGQGRGYGYTF.

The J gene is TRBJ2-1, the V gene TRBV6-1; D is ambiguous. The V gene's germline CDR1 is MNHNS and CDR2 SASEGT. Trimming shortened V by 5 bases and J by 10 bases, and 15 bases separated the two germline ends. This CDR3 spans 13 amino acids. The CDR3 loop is CASSPSPWAEQFF. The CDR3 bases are TGTGCCAGCAGTCCCTCCCCCTGGGCCGAGCAGTTCTTC.

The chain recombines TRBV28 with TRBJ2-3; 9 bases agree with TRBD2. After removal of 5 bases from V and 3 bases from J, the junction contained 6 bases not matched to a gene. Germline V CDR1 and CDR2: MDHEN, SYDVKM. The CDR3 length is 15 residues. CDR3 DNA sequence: TGTGCCAGCAGTACGCCCGGACTAGCGACAGATACGCAGTATTTT. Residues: CASSTPGLATDTQYF. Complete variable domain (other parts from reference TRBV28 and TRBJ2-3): DVKVTQSSRYLVKRTGEKVFLECVQDMDHENMFWYRQDPGLGLRLIYFSYDVKMKEKGDIPEGYSVSREKKERFSLILESASTNQTSMYLCASSTPGLATDTQYFGPGTRLTVL.

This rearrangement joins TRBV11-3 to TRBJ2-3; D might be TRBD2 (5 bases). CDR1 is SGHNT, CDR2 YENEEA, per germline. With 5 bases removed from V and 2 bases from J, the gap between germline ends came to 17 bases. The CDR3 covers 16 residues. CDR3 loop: CASSRSGNTPTDTQYF. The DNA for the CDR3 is TGTGCCAGCAGCCGTTCGGGGAACACCCCCACAGATACGCAGTATTTT.